Presented here are 31 T cell receptor beta chains from one specimen sequenced in a study of T cell repertoires in cytomegalovirus infection. For these receptors, no antigen is known. TCRdb independently ran MiXCR on the reads; one entry per CDR3 protein. The table shows under 350,000 distinct CDR3 sequences, with approximately 22% occurring only once. The sequences come from cultured PBMCs, collected from culture after CMV antigen stimulation. Receptors originate from a human donor in good health (CMV status not recorded). Some clones in this sample may be carry-over from other donors' samples.

This clonotype came up a few times. This chain connects TRBV5-6 to TRBJ2-7, with 9 bases fitting TRBD1. Trimming at V came to 3 bases and at J to 7 bases, leaving 11 bases not matched to a gene. The CDR3 has 15 residues. In germline, CDR1 is SGHDT, CDR2 YYEEEE. This chain's CDR3 is CASSSPDRGAGEQYF. The CDR3 nucleotides read TGTGCCAGCAGCTCCCCGGACAGGGGCGCCGGGGAGCAGTACTTC.

A few counts support this clonotype. The rearrangement links TRBV20-1 to TRBJ1-6; D remains ambiguous. The CDR3 contains 15 residues. V was shortened by 0 bases and J by 2 bases, with 8 bases between the two germline ends. Per germline, CDR1 DFQATT and CDR2 SNEGSKA (reference sequence). CDR3 in amino acids: CSARERLTYNSPLHF. The CDR3 DNA is TGCAGTGCTAGAGAACGGCTGACCTATAATTCACCCCTCCACTTT.

In its sample, this clonotype was seen many times. V is TRBV14 and J is TRBJ1-1, with 8 bases lining up with TRBD1. Trimming removed 5 bases from V and 6 bases from J; junction bases left unmatched: 5. The CDR3 consists of 13 residues. Germline loops: CDR1 SGHDN, CDR2 FVKESK. The CDR3 DNA sequence: TGTGCCAGCAGCGGACAGGGTAGGGCTGAAGCTTTCTTT. Translating it yields CASSGQGRAEAFF. Filled out from reference TRBV14 and TRBJ1-1, the complete variable domain reads EAGVTQFPSHSVIEKGQTVTLRCDPISGHDNLYWYRRVMGKEIKFLLHFVKESKQDESGMPNNRFLAERTGGTYSTLKVQPAELEDSGVYFCASSGQGRAEAFFGQGTRLTVV.

The V and J genes are TRBV20-1 and TRBJ2-3, with TRBD1 as a possible D gene (5 bases). Deletions cut 4 bases from V and 3 bases from J, with 11 bases between. From germline, CDR1 is DFQATT and CDR2 SNEGSKA (reference sequence). This CDR3 region has 13 residues. In nucleotides, the CDR3 is TGCAGTGCTACTAAGGGGTTAACAGATACGCAGTATTTT. Translated: CSATKGLTDTQYF.

DNA for the CDR3: TGTGCCAGCAGTAGGAGTATCAGCAATCAGCCCCAGCATTTT. Translated, it gives CASSRSISNQPQHF. The rearrangement uses TRBV28 and TRBJ1-5; no firm D call. Per the germline V gene, CDR1 is MDHEN and CDR2 is SYDVKM. This CDR3 has 14 amino acids. V was clipped by 5 bases and J by 1 base, with 9 bases between them.

The chain uses TRBV2 and TRBJ2-6; perhaps D is TRBD1 or TRBD2 (6 bases each). This CDR3 region has 14 residues. V lost 10 bases and J lost 2, with 12 bases in between. Germline values: CDR1 SNHLY, CDR2 FYNNEI. CDR3 coding DNA: TGTGCCAACCGGAGGGGGGCTGGGGCCAACGTCCTGACTTTC. It yields the protein CANRRGAGANVLTF.

This clonotype occurred a few times. This chain uses TRBV6-5 with TRBJ1-1, with a weak D call TRBD1 (5 bases). The CDR3 has 15 residues. V lost 3 bases and J lost 1, with 12 bases in between. Germline V gene sequence: CDR1 MNHEY, CDR2 SVGAGI. The CDR3 coding sequence is TGTGCCAGCAGTTATGGGACTGTGGGGAACACTGAAGCTTTCTTT. Translating gives CASSYGTVGNTEAFF.

V usage is TRBV25-1 and J usage is TRBJ1-6; D is uncertain. The germline V and J ends were trimmed by 10 bases and 7 bases, with 14 bases remaining between them. Germline V gene sequence: CDR1 MGHDK, CDR2 SYGVNS. The CDR3 sequence is 13 residues long. The CDR3 nucleotides are TGTGCCACCCTGCAGAAGGCGAATTCACCCCTCCACTTT. This encodes CATLQKANSPLHF. The full variable domain, rest sourced from reference TRBV25-1 and TRBJ1-6, is EADIYQTPRYLVIGTGKKITLECSQTMGHDKMYWYQQDPGMELHLIHYSYGVNSTEKGDLSSESTVSRIRTEHFPLTLESARPSHTSQYLCATLQKANSPLHFGNGTRLTVT.

This clonotype was seen a handful of times. The CDR3 DNA follows: TGTGCCAGCAGTTACGGGACTCCCCCCTACGAGCAGTACTTC. It is translated as CASSYGTPPYEQYF. The chain carries TRBV7-9 and TRBJ2-7; D possibly corresponds to TRBD2 (6 bases). Trimming took off 6 bases at V and 2 bases at J, with 14 bases between the two ends. Germline assignment: CDR1 SEHNR and CDR2 FQNEAQ (reference sequence). The CDR3 runs to 14 residues.

This clonotype came up a few times. The V and J genes are TRBV7-9 and TRBJ2-3, with 8 bases that match TRBD2. Germline CDR1 reads SEHNR; CDR2 reads FQNEAQ (reference sequence). V shed 4 bases and J 3 bases; nucleotides not matched to a gene: 6. The CDR3 has 15 residues. This CDR3 is CASSSAAGETDTQYF. The CDR3 nucleotides read TGTGCCAGCAGCTCTGCAGCGGGAGAAACAGATACGCAGTATTTT.

The V and J genes are TRBV12-3 or TRBV12-4 and TRBJ2-1; 8 bases map to TRBD2. The length of the CDR3 is 15 residues. V was pared by 3 bases and J by 3 bases, with 4 bases of the junction left unmatched. The CDR3 protein is CASSFPSGGYNEQFF. DNA of the CDR3: TGTGCCAGCAGTTTTCCCAGCGGGGGCTACAATGAGCAGTTCTTC.

This clonotype showed up just a few times. The rearrangement links TRBV18 to TRBJ1-1; no firm D call. Germline values: CDR1 KGHSH, CDR2 LQKENI. The CDR3 runs to 15 residues. The V end was cut by 0 bases, the J end by 1 base, with 9 bases between. CDR3 sequence: CASSPPASSNTEAFF. In DNA, the CDR3 is TGTGCCAGCTCACCACCGGCCAGTTCGAACACTGAAGCTTTCTTT.

The sample holds a few counts of this clonotype. This chain connects TRBV7-2 to TRBJ2-3; D unresolved. Trimming pared 8 bases from V and 1 base from J, leaving 13 bases between. From germline, CDR1 is SGHTA and CDR2 FQGNSA. The CDR3 is 14 residues long. The CDR3 loop reads CASCLAYGTDTQYF. In nucleotides, the CDR3 is TGTGCCAGCTGTCTCGCTTATGGCACAGATACGCAGTATTTT.

The J gene is TRBJ2-1, the V gene TRBV6-2 or TRBV6-3; TRBD2 aligns across 13 bases. With 0 bases clipped from V and 0 bases from J, the junction kept 5 bases outside the gene matches. CDR1 is MNHEY, CDR2 SVGEGT, per germline. This CDR3 has 19 residues. CDR3 sequence (DNA): TGTGCCAGCAGTTACTCGCCCGGGACTAGCGGGATCTCCTACAATGAGCAGTTCTTC. Protein sequence: CASSYSPGTSGISYNEQFF.

This clonotype was seen repeatedly, ten times or more. The chain recombines TRBV7-2 with TRBJ1-2, with D hard to call. V was shortened by 2 bases and J by 0 bases, with 7 bases between the two germline ends. Germline V CDR1 and CDR2: SGHTA, FQGNSA. The length of the CDR3 is 14 residues. The CDR3 loop reads CASSLSRSNYGYTF. The CDR3, as DNA: TGTGCCAGCAGCTTAAGCAGGTCTAACTATGGCTACACCTTC.

This clonotype was detected a few times. The CDR3 here is CASSPGPLQETQYF. The CDR3 DNA sequence: TGTGCCAGCAGCCCCGGACCGCTCCAAGAGACCCAGTACTTC. The chain combines TRBV11-2 with TRBJ2-5, with unresolved D. The CDR3 is 14 amino acids. The V gene's germline CDR1 is SGHAT and CDR2 FQNNGV. Between the trimmed V and J ends, which lost 5 bases and 1 base, there was a span of 11 bases.

The chain recombines TRBV6-1 with TRBJ2-3; D ambiguous. The CDR3 totals 12 residues. In germline, CDR1 is MNHNS, CDR2 SASEGT. The V gene lost 0 bases and the J gene lost 6 bases, with 4 bases spanning the gap. DNA for the CDR3: TGTGCCAGCAGTGAAGCGGGGGATACGCAGTATTTT. Its protein is CASSEAGDTQYF.

This chain uses TRBV9 with TRBJ2-3; 7 nucleotides agree with TRBD2. This CDR3 spans 15 amino acids. J lost 3 bases, V lost 0 bases, and 4 bases had no gene match. Germline CDR1 is SGDLS and CDR2 is YYNGEE. The CDR3 bases are TGTGCCAGCAGCGTAGCGGCGGGAGCGACAGATACGCAGTATTTT. Protein product: CASSVAAGATDTQYF.

This clonotype was detected a few times. The chain has TRBV12-5 and TRBJ2-3, with D unclear. The CDR3 has 11 residues. V was trimmed by 2 bases and J by 3 bases, leaving 0 bases between them. CDR1 LGHNT and CDR2 FRNRAP come from the germline V gene. The CDR3 region has the DNA TGTGCTAGTGGTTTGACAGATACGCAGTATTTT. Protein product: CASGLTDTQYF.

The CDR3 DNA sequence: TGTGCCAGCAGCCAAAGGGGACCTAGCACAGATACGCAGTATTTT. It codes for CASSQRGPSTDTQYF. V is TRBV12-3 or TRBV12-4 and J is TRBJ2-3, with D perhaps being TRBD1 or TRBD2 (5 bases each). The V end was cut by 6 bases, the J end by 0 bases, with 13 bases between. This CDR3 has 15 amino acids.

This chain connects TRBV19 to TRBJ2-3; D might be TRBD2 (6 bases). This CDR3 spans 15 amino acids. CDR1 and CDR2 from the germline V gene are LNHDA and SQIVND (reference sequence). V dropped 3 bases and J dropped 3 bases, with 13 bases sitting between them. CDR3 in amino acids: CASSIGGGRTDTQYF. The CDR3 DNA sequence: TGTGCCAGTAGTATTGGGGGAGGTCGGACAGATACGCAGTATTTT.

This chain links TRBV5-6 with TRBJ2-1; TRBD2 aligns across 13 bases. The CDR3 is 15 residues long. The V segment lost 1 base and the J segment 8 bases; nucleotides outside the gene matches: 3. Germline lookup yields CDR1 SGHDT and CDR2 YYEEEE. CDR3 loop: CASSLWTSGSDEQFF. The CDR3 DNA sequence: TGTGCCAGCAGCTTGTGGACTAGCGGGAGTGATGAGCAGTTCTTC.

The chain links TRBV4-1 to TRBJ1-1; 7 bases fit TRBD1. Germline V gene lookup returns CDR1 MGHRA and CDR2 YSYEKL. Trimming took 3 bases from V and 1 from J; bases not matched to a gene: 2. The CDR3 length is 14 residues. CDR3 nucleotide sequence: TGCGCCAGCAGCCACGGGACAGCGAACACTGAAGCTTTCTTT. Amino acid sequence: CASSHGTANTEAFF.

The chain uses TRBV12-3 or TRBV12-4 and TRBJ1-2; D is perhaps TRBD1 (5 bases). The CDR3 sequence is 12 residues long. Between the trimmed V and J ends, which lost 7 bases and 2 bases, there was a span of 8 bases. CDR3 DNA: TGTGCCAGCAATGAGGGGAACTATGGCTACACCTTC. Translation gives CASNEGNYGYTF.

J is TRBJ2-7 and V is TRBV4-1; no clear D. The germline V gene encodes CDR1 MGHRA and CDR2 YSYEKL. CDR3 length equals 14 residues. V gave up 0 bases and J gave up 0 bases, with 6 bases separating them. Here the CDR3 reads CASSQDTASYEQYV. CDR3 bases: TGCGCCAGCAGCCAAGATACAGCCTCCTACGAGCAGTACGTC.

This clonotype was seen ten or more times. The chain employs TRBV7-2 and TRBJ2-3; no definite D call. V shed 4 bases and J shed 4 bases, with 15 bases lying between them. Per the germline V gene, CDR1 is SGHTA and CDR2 is FQGNSA. The CDR3 runs 15 residues. The CDR3 region has the DNA TGTGCCAGCAGCTCGGGCCGCCTAGGGTCAGATACGCAGTATTTT. This sequence encodes CASSSGRLGSDTQYF.

This rearrangement joins TRBV10-3 to TRBJ1-6, with D unresolved. The V gene's germline CDR1 is ENHRY and CDR2 SYGVKD. V gave up 4 bases and J gave up 8 bases, with 9 bases separating them. The CDR3 covers 13 residues. This CDR3 is CAISAGPDSPLHF. The DNA for the CDR3 is TGTGCCATCAGTGCTGGGCCGGATTCACCCCTCCACTTT.

The CDR3 DNA is TGTGCCAGCAGCCAAGTTTTACGGCTAGCGGTCCCCTACGAGCAGTACTTC. Translated, it gives CASSQVLRLAVPYEQYF. The chain recombines TRBV4-2 with TRBJ2-7, with 7 bases matching TRBD2. From germline, CDR1 is LGHNA and CDR2 YNFKEQ. The V segment lost 1 base and the J segment 2 bases; nucleotides outside the gene matches: 11. There are 17 residues in the CDR3.

This clonotype appeared many times. The V call is TRBV6-2 or TRBV6-3, the J call TRBJ2-2, with 7 bases fitting TRBD1. Trimming removed 6 bases from V and 4 bases from J; junction bases left unmatched: 8. This CDR3 has 15 residues. Germline lookup yields CDR1 MNHEY and CDR2 SVGEGT. The CDR3 spells CASRTGTAITGELFF. In DNA, the CDR3 is TGTGCCAGCAGAACCGGGACAGCTATCACCGGGGAGCTGTTTTTT.

The J gene is TRBJ1-1, the V gene TRBV19, with D tentatively TRBD1 (6 bases). V dropped 3 bases and J dropped 3 bases, with 11 bases sitting between them. The CDR3 contains 14 residues. Looked up from germline, CDR1 is LNHDA and CDR2 is SQIVND (reference sequence). The DNA of the CDR3 is TGTGCCAGTAGTATCGGACAGCTCGACACTGAAGCTTTCTTT. Translated: CASSIGQLDTEAFF.

The chain combines TRBV7-8 with TRBJ2-4, with 9 bases fitting TRBD1. CDR1 SGHVS and CDR2 FQNEAQ come from the germline V gene. V trimming: 5 bases; J trimming: 2 bases; junction bases outside the gene matches: 7. This CDR3 region has 16 residues. CDR3 region: CASSPGTGITKNIQYF. CDR3 bases: TGTGCCAGCAGCCCCGGGACAGGGATCACCAAAAACATTCAGTACTTC.